This section outlines one T cell receptor beta chain sequence together with its context. Its target is not known. The CDR3 runs to 15 residues. Germline CDR1 and CDR2: SGHRS and YFSETQ. Trimming took 3 bases from V and 0 from J, leaving 13 bases between them. The data belong to a study of blood T cells in healthy people across ages. Study details: In model experiments, template switching was able to capture about one barcoded beta molecule for every two T cells that were present.

With a J-beta primer mix and a sample-barcoded 5' primer, a second PCR ran about 7 to 12 cycles. MiXCR, run by TCRdb on the 5' RACE reads, gives a single entry per CDR3 protein. The table includes some 940,000 distinct CDR3 sequences, roughly 29% detected once. Whole-study results and caveats: TCR beta diversity was tightly associated with the proportion of naive T cells.

These data are also associated with another study on T cells of mothers and their children. From that second work: A few healthy Caucasian mothers gave samples, and so did their six children. Pairs that are related and pairs that are unrelated have TCR recombination output shaped similarly by thymic selection.

The chain employs TRBV5-1 and TRBJ2-7; D tentatively fits TRBD1 or TRBD2 (6 bases each). Sequencing used blood. The receptor was isolated from a woman in her thirties or forties in good health. The CDR3 protein is CASSSGERASYEQYF. In DNA, the CDR3 is TGCGCCAGCAGCTCAGGGGAGCGGGCCTCCTACGAGCAGTACTTC.